This section outlines one T cell receptor beta chain sequence together with its context. As yet, its antigen is unknown. A 1 in 200,000 to 1 in 1 million T cell depth was the sequencing target. The protocol was immunoSEQ multiplex PCR, while the TCRdb copy is restricted to in-frame clones and leaves out a portion. The sample includes approximately 120,000 clones, around four fifths of them seen just once. This entry comes from a study of cytotoxic CD8 clonotypes in ibrutinib-treated CLL. Study information: Patients gave response samples after a median approximately eleven months of treatment, range 6 to 36. Notes on the study in general: Clonality went up at the time of ibrutinib response, stayed stable in sustained remission, and later dropped back toward its baseline level at progression.

Trimming cost V 3 bases and J 1 base, with 13 bases left between them. This CDR3 is built from 15 residues. Per the germline V gene, CDR1 is SGDLS and CDR2 is YYNGEE. This specimen consisted of PBMCs, obtained after 24 months of ibrutinib treatment. The origin of this receptor is a human donor with chronic lymphocytic leukemia. V usage is TRBV9 and J usage is TRBJ1-1; perhaps TRBD1 as D (6 bases). The CDR3 nucleotides are TGTGCCAGCAGCGAAATACCGGGACAGAACACTGAAGCTTTCTTT. This sequence encodes CASSEIPGQNTEAFF.